The 27 T cell receptor beta chains below were found in one sample sequenced in a study of blood T cell repertoires in COVID-19. Data came from immunoSEQ multiplex PCR; TCRdb stores just in-frame clones and leaves some out. The table has 400,000 or so clones, about 90% seen once; the top ten hold 0.8% to 0.85%. The sequenced sample was peripheral blood. The receptor source for this set is a man between 18 and 29 years old with COVID-19, enrolled during active disease.

This clone appeared a single time. V and J are TRBV27 and TRBJ1-2; 8 nucleotides align to TRBD1. CDR1 and CDR2 (germline): MNHEY, SMNVEV (reference sequence). V was pared by 3 bases and J by 8 bases, with 8 bases of the junction left unmatched. The CDR3 covers 14 residues. CDR3 DNA: TGTGCCAGCAGTTTTCAGGGGGCGAAATCGGGCTACACCTTC. Its translation: CASSFQGAKSGYTF.

This clone is a singleton in its sample. The rearrangement joins TRBV6-1 to TRBJ1-1; possible D gene TRBD1, 6 bases. Trimming removed 3 bases from V and 6 bases from J, with 23 bases in between. The CDR3 covers 17 residues. CDR1 is MNHNS, CDR2 SASEGT, per germline. CDR3 bases: TGTGCCAGCAGTGACTTTGGGGCGGGGGGCGTAAACCCTGAAGCTTTCTTT. It codes for CASSDFGAGGVNPEAFF.

V usage is TRBV19 and J usage is TRBJ2-5; 7 nucleotides agree with TRBD2. This CDR3 is built from 13 residues. The germline gives CDR1 LNHDA, CDR2 SQIVND (reference sequence). V gave up 3 bases and J gave up 2 bases; unmatched junction bases: 0. For the CDR3, the DNA is TGTGCCAGTAGTATGCGGGAGCAAGAGACCCAGTACTTC. Its protein product is CASSMREQETQYF.

This rearrangement joins TRBV4-1 to TRBJ2-7; D is perhaps TRBD1 (5 bases). Germline CDR1 MGHRA, CDR2 YSYEKL. V shed 2 bases and J shed 2 bases, with 10 bases lying between them. The CDR3 is made up of 14 amino acids. CDR3 in DNA: TGCGCCAGCAGCCAACCCGACAGAACCTACGAGCAGTACTTC. It encodes CASSQPDRTYEQYF.

This chain joins TRBV4-1 and TRBJ2-6; 7 bases fit TRBD1. This CDR3 is built from 16 residues. Germline V gives CDR1 MGHRA, CDR2 YSYEKL. The V segment lost 6 bases and the J segment 0 bases; nucleotides outside the gene matches: 5. The CDR3 region has the DNA TGCGCCAGCAGTCGACAGGGCCGCTCTGGGGCCAACGTCCTGACTTTC. The encoded protein is CASSRQGRSGANVLTF.

The chain links TRBV5-1 to TRBJ1-1, with 7 bases matching TRBD1. The CDR3 sequence is 16 residues long. The V gene end was trimmed by 3 bases and the J gene end by 0 bases; junction bases not matched to a gene: 8. Germline assignment: CDR1 SGHRS and CDR2 YFSETQ. The CDR3: CASSYEEGQLNTEAFF. CDR3 sequence (DNA): TGCGCCAGCAGCTACGAAGAGGGACAGTTGAACACTGAAGCTTTCTTT.

The J gene is TRBJ2-6, the V gene TRBV5-1, with 8 bases that match TRBD1. Trimming cost V 5 bases and J 3 bases; bases outside gene matches: 7. Germline loops: CDR1 SGHRS, CDR2 YFSETQ. The length of the CDR3 is 16 residues. CDR3 sequence (DNA): TGCGCCAGCAGAATTGGACAGGGCCGTGGGGCCAACGTCCTGACTTTC. This sequence encodes CASRIGQGRGANVLTF.

The rearrangement links TRBV7-9 to TRBJ1-1; D possibly corresponds to TRBD1 (6 bases). Trimming shortened V by 3 bases and J by 0 bases, and 8 bases separated the two germline ends. The CDR3 totals 14 residues. Germline loops: CDR1 SEHNR, CDR2 FQNEAQ (reference sequence). This CDR3 reads CASSLTGLNTEAFF. In DNA form, the CDR3 reads TGTGCCAGCAGCTTGACAGGTCTGAACACTGAAGCTTTCTTT.

The chain carries TRBV29-1 and TRBJ2-5; maybe TRBD1 (6 bases). This CDR3 contains 13 residues. CDR1 and CDR2 from the germline V gene are SQVTM and ANQGSEA. V lost 3 bases and J lost 7, with 15 bases in between. CDR3 sequence (DNA): TGCAGCGTTGAGACAGGACTTTTTGCGACCCAGTACTTC. The encoded protein is CSVETGLFATQYF.

The CDR3 region has the DNA TGTGCCAGCAGTGAACAAGGTCAAGTGAGGAAACTGTTTTTT. This translates into CASSEQGQVRKLFF. The V call is TRBV2, the J call TRBJ1-4; D unresolved. The CDR3 has 14 residues. Germline values: CDR1 SNHLY, CDR2 FYNNEI. Trimming shortened V by 2 bases and J by 11 bases, and 15 bases separated the two germline ends.

CDR3 sequence reads: CASGLDREAQPQHF. DNA for the CDR3: TGTGCTAGTGGTCTCGACAGGGAGGCCCAGCCCCAGCATTTT. The J gene is TRBJ1-5, the V gene TRBV12-5; 7 bases are shared with TRBD1. CDR3 length: 14 amino acids. The V segment lost 5 bases and the J segment 7 bases; nucleotides outside the gene matches: 8. Germline V gene lookup returns CDR1 LGHNT and CDR2 FRNRAP.

J is TRBJ2-7 and V is TRBV30; D might be TRBD2 (6 bases). Per germline, CDR1 GTSNPN and CDR2 SVGIG (reference sequence). The CDR3 has 15 amino acids. Trimming removed 3 bases from V and 4 bases from J, with 19 bases in between. The CDR3, as DNA: TGTGCCTGGAGCCAGGGTTCGGGAGTCTTTTACGAGCAGTACTTC. It specifies CAWSQGSGVFYEQYF.

For the CDR3, the DNA is TGTGCCAGTCTTAGGGGACAGGAGTCCACCGGGGAGCTGTTTTTT. This sequence encodes CASLRGQESTGELFF. V and J are TRBV19 and TRBJ2-2; 8 positions agree with TRBD1. The germline V gene has CDR1 LNHDA and CDR2 SQIVND (reference sequence). The junction had 9 bases not matched to a gene; V was cut back by 8 bases and J by 4 bases. This CDR3 region has 15 residues.

The rearrangement joins TRBV20-1 to TRBJ2-1; a possible D gene is TRBD2 (5 bases). The germline V and J ends were trimmed by 3 bases and 8 bases, with 11 bases remaining between them. The CDR3 loop spans 12 amino acids. Germline V gives CDR1 DFQATT, CDR2 SNEGSKA (reference sequence). The chain's CDR3 is CSASGPGYEQFF. The CDR3 DNA reads as TGCAGTGCTAGTGGCCCGGGATATGAGCAGTTCTTC.

The chain is built from TRBV19 and TRBJ1-2; 7 positions agree with TRBD1. The CDR3 spans 14 residues. Germline assignment: CDR1 LNHDA and CDR2 SQIVND (reference sequence). The V and J ends lost 5 bases and 3 bases, in that order; junction bases with no gene match: 6. The CDR3 sequence: CASSGNRGHYGYTF. The CDR3 DNA sequence: TGTGCCAGTAGTGGGAACAGGGGCCACTATGGCTACACCTTC.

The chain carries TRBV11-2 and TRBJ2-1; 9 nucleotides match TRBD2. With 0 bases clipped from V and 11 bases from J, the junction kept 11 bases outside the gene matches. The V gene's germline CDR1 is SGHAT and CDR2 FQNNGV. CDR3 size: 16 residues. For the CDR3, the DNA is TGTGCCAGCAGCTTAGATCGGGCCAGCGGGGGGCCTCAGCAGTTCTTC. Amino acid sequence: CASSLDRASGGPQQFF.

This chain connects TRBV7-9 to TRBJ1-5; perhaps TRBD1 as D (6 bases). Trimming cost V 6 bases and J 7 bases, with 13 bases left between them. The CDR3 runs to 13 residues. Germline V gives CDR1 SEHNR, CDR2 FQNEAQ (reference sequence). The CDR3 loop reads CASSTRGAQPQHF. The DNA of the CDR3 is TGTGCCAGCAGTACCAGGGGCGCCCAGCCCCAGCATTTT.

V usage is TRBV6-5 and J usage is TRBJ2-7, with D possibly TRBD1 on 5 matching bases. Trimming took off 6 bases at V and 2 bases at J, with 17 bases between the two ends. Per germline, CDR1 MNHEY and CDR2 SVGAGI. The CDR3 runs 15 residues. In nucleotides, the CDR3 is TGTGCCAGCAGCCCAGTGGCAGGGAATACCTACGAGCAGTACTTC. Translation: CASSPVAGNTYEQYF.

The chain couples TRBV12-3 or TRBV12-4 to TRBJ2-1; 12 bases match TRBD2. The CDR3 has 13 residues. The DNA of the CDR3 is TGTGGGGTCCGACTAGCGGGAGCCAATGAGCAGTTCTTC. Its translation is CGVRLAGANEQFF.

This clone was observed once. The chain uses TRBV9 and TRBJ1-2; D is undetermined. This CDR3 has 15 amino acids. CDR1 is SGDLS and CDR2 is YYNGEE in the germline V gene. Trimming pared 0 bases from V and 4 bases from J, leaving 13 bases between. CDR3 DNA: TGTGCCAGCAGCGTAGCTGACACTGGTGTCTATGGCTACACCTTC. This codes for CASSVADTGVYGYTF.

The genes are TRBV7-9 and TRBJ2-5; possible D gene TRBD2, 5 bases. CDR3 size: 13 residues. V dropped 5 bases and J dropped 5 bases, with 12 bases sitting between them. Germline values: CDR1 SEHNR, CDR2 FQNEAQ (reference sequence). CDR3 amino acids: CASSPTSVETQYF. CDR3 nucleotides: TGTGCCAGCAGCCCAACTAGTGTTGAGACCCAGTACTTC.

The genes are TRBV24-1 and TRBJ2-5, with D perhaps TRBD2 (6 bases). The V gene's germline CDR1 is KGHDR and CDR2 SFDVKD. The CDR3 runs to 16 residues. Between the trimmed V and J ends, which lost 0 bases and 4 bases, there was a span of 14 bases. Here the CDR3 reads CATSDLVGGRGETQYF. The CDR3 region has the DNA TGTGCCACCAGTGATTTGGTGGGAGGAAGAGGAGAGACCCAGTACTTC.

V gene TRBV11-3 combines with J gene TRBJ2-5; D unresolved. Trimming took 2 bases from V and 5 from J, leaving 12 bases between them. Germline values: CDR1 SGHNT, CDR2 YENEEA. The CDR3 is 14 amino acids. The CDR3 nucleotides are TGTGCCAGCAGCTTACGAGTCCTGTCGGAGACCCAGTACTTC. It translates to CASSLRVLSETQYF.

V is TRBV10-2 and J is TRBJ1-1, with TRBD1 matching over 7 bases. The CDR3 consists of 12 residues. CDR1 is WSHSY and CDR2 is SAAADI in the germline V gene. Trimming removed 0 bases from V and 10 bases from J; junction bases left unmatched: 2. The CDR3 sequence is CASSESRGRAFF. As DNA, the CDR3 is TGCGCCAGCAGTGAGTCGAGGGGGCGAGCTTTCTTT.

This chain links TRBV27 with TRBJ1-1; D is perhaps TRBD1 (5 bases). CDR1 and CDR2 from the germline V gene are MNHEY and SMNVEV (reference sequence). V gave up 7 bases and J gave up 9 bases, with 21 bases separating them. The CDR3 consists of 14 residues. The CDR3 reads CASNSARDLSQAFF. CDR3 DNA: TGTGCCAGCAACTCTGCCCGGGACTTATCTCAAGCTTTCTTT.

The CDR3: CASSLGGFPDTQYF. As DNA, the CDR3 is TGTGCCAGCAGCTTGGGCGGGTTCCCAGATACGCAGTATTTT. This chain uses TRBV5-6 with TRBJ2-3; D is perhaps TRBD2 (5 bases). Per the germline V gene, CDR1 is SGHDT and CDR2 is YYEEEE. V lost 0 bases and J 4 bases, leaving 9 bases between the germline ends. The CDR3 has 14 residues.

The chain couples TRBV19 to TRBJ2-7; D is perhaps TRBD1 (6 bases). V shed 6 bases and J shed 5 bases, with 14 bases lying between them. Germline V gene lookup returns CDR1 LNHDA and CDR2 SQIVND (reference sequence). This CDR3 is 13 amino acids long. Here the CDR3 DNA reads TGTGCCAGTAGAAACAGGGTTAGCCACGAGCAGTACTTC. It codes for CASRNRVSHEQYF.